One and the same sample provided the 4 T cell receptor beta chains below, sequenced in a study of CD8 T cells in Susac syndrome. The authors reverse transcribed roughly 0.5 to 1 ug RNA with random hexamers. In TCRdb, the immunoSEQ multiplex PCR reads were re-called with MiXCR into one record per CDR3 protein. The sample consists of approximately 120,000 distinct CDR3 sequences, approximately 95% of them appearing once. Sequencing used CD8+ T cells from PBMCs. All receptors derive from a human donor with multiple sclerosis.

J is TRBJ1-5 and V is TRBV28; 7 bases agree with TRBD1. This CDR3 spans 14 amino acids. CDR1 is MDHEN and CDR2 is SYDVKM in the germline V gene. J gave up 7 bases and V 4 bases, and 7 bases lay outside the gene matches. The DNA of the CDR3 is TGTGCCAGCAGTTCACTACAGGGGTCCCAGCCCCAGCATTTT. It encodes CASSSLQGSQPQHF.

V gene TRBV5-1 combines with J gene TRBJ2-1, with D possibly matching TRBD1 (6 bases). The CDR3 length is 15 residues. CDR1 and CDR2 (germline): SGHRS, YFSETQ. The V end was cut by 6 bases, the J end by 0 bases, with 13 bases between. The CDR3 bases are TGCGCCAGCACCCTAGTAGGGGGCTCCTACAATGAGCAGTTCTTC. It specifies CASTLVGGSYNEQFF.

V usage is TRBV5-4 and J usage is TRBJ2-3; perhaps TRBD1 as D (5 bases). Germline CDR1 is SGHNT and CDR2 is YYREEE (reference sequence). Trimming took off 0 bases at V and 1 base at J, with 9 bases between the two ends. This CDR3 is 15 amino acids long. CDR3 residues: CASSLGAQGTDTQYF. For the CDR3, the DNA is TGTGCCAGCAGCTTGGGGGCACAGGGCACAGATACGCAGTATTTT.

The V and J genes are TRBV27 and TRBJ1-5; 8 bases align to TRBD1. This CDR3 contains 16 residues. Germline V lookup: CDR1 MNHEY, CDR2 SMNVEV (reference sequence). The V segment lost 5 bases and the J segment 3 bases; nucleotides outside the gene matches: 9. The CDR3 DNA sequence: TGTGCCAGCAGTCCCCAGACAGGGGCGATCAATCAGCCCCAGCATTTT. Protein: CASSPQTGAINQPQHF.